This TCR beta chain was sequenced for a study of human T cells and chemical hapten exposure. Germline CDR1 and CDR2: LNHDA and SQIVND (reference sequence). This CDR3 is 14 amino acids long. Unique molecular identifiers were linked by the library to individual cDNA molecules. TCRdb re-analysed the RACE reads in MiXCR, keeping a single row per CDR3 protein. The sample lists approximately 92,000 distinct CDR3 sequences; approximately 10% were seen once. Time point indicated: patch test 2, 6 weeks after DPC sensitization. Treatment denoted: therapeutic diphenylcyclopropenone sensitization with weekly scalp DPC. Participating donors were patients with alopecia, aged 18 to 70 years, considered appropriate candidates for DPC. RNA extraction used unfractionated whole blood as the source of total RNA. As for this clonotype: One junction end disagrees with the germline gene, perhaps due to a read error.

The sequence was obtained from a woman in her thirties or forties with alopecia areata. Some clones in this sample may be carry-over from other donors' samples. The material was whole blood, obtained in connection with sensitization to the hapten diphenylcyclopropenone (DPC). The chain uses TRBV19 and TRBJ1-1; D is unresolved. The CDR3 spells CASSTPQYYTDAFF. The CDR3 bases are TGTGCCAGTAGTACTCCCCAATATTACACTGATGCTTTCTTT.